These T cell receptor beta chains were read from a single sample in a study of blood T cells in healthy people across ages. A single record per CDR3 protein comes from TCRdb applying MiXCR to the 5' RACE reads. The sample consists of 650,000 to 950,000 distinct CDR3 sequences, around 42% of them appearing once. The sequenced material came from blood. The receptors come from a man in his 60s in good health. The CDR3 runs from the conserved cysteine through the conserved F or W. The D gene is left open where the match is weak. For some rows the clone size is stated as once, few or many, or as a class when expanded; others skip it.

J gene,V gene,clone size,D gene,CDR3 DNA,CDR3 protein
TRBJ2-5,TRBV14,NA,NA,TGTGCCAGCAGCCAGGGCAGGGGGGTACGTGAGCAGTACTTC,CASSQGRGVREQYF
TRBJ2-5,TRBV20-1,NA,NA,TGCAGTGCCCCGGGACGGTCCCAAGAGACCCAGTACTTC,CSAPGRSQETQYF
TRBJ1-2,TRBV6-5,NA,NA,TGTGCCAGCAGTTACTGGCAGTCCGGAGACTATGGCTACACCTTC,CASSYWQSGDYGYTF
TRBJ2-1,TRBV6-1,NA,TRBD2,TGTGCCAGCAGTGAACTAGCGGGGGGGCCATACAATGAGCAGTTCTTC,CASSELAGGPYNEQFF
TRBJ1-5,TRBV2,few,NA,TGTGCCAGCAGTGCCCTTGGGGCAGGGGAGGATCAGCCCCAGCATTTT,CASSALGAGEDQPQHF
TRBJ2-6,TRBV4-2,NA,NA,TGTGCCAGCAGCCAAACACGGGGCTCTGGGGCCAACGTCCTGACTTTC,CASSQTRGSGANVLTF
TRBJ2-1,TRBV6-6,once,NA,TGTGCCAGCAGTTACTCGCCAGACAAGCAAGAGACCCAGTTCTTC,CASSYSPDKQETQFF
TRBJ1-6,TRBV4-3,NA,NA,TGCGCCAGCAGCCAAGATAGGGCAGCGAATAATTCACCCCTCCACTTT,CASSQDRAANNSPLHF
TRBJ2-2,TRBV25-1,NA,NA,TGTGCCAGCAGTGTGACGTCCGGGGAGCTGTTTTTT,CASSVTSGELFF
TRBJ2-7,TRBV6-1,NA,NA,TGTGCCAGCAGTGAGGGGACGGTCTACGAGCAGTACTTC,CASSEGTVYEQYF
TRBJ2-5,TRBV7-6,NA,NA,TGTGCCAGCAGCTCCACGCCCCAGGGCGGGGGCAAGTACTTC,CASSSTPQGGGKYF
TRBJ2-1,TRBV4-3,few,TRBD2,TGCGCCAGCAGCCAAGATCGGGGACTAGCCAATGAGCAGTTCTTC,CASSQDRGLANEQFF
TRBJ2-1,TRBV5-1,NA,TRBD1,TGCGCCAGCAGCACAACGGGACAGTTGTATGGGCAGTTCTTC,CASSTTGQLYGQFF
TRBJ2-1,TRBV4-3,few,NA,TGCGCCAGCAGCCAAGCTTGGCGGGGCTACAATGAGCAGTTCTTC,CASSQAWRGYNEQFF
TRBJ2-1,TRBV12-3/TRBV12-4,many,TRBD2,TGTGCCAGCAGTGCAGAGCGGGGGTATGAGCAGTTCTTC,CASSAERGYEQFF
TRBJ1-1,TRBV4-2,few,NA,TGTGCCAGCAGCCAAGATCGCCAGGGTGGCACTGAAGCTTTCTTT,CASSQDRQGGTEAFF
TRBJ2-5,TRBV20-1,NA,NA,TGCAGTGCTAGAGATCGGGAAGGGGCTGTTGTGACCCAGTACTTC,CSARDREGAVVTQYF
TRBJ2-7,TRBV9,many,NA,TGTGCCAGCAGCGTAATCTACGAGCAGTACTTC,CASSVIYEQYF
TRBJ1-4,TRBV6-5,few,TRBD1,TGTGCCACCAAAGGACAGGGCGCAACTAATGAAAAACTGTTTTTT,CATKGQGATNEKLFF
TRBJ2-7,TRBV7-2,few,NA,TGTGCCAGCAGCGTTAGGGTGTTAGGGCTCGAGCAGTACTTC,CASSVRVLGLEQYF
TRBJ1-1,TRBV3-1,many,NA,TGTGCCAGCAGCCAAGGGGTTGGCACTGAAGCTTTCTTT,CASSQGVGTEAFF
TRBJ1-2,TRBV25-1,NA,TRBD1,TGTGCCAGCAGTCACCCCGGAAACACAGGGGTGTACTATGGCTACACCTTC,CASSHPGNTGVYYGYTF
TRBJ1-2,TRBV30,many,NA,TGTGCCTGGAGTGTACTCCGGTTCTATGGCTACACCTTC,CAWSVLRFYGYTF
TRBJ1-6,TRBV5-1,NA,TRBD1,TGCGCCAGCAGCTTGGGAGGACAGGGGAATTCACCCCTCCACTTT,CASSLGGQGNSPLHF
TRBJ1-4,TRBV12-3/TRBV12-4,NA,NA,TGTGCCAGCAGCCGGGGGCGTAATGAAAAACTGTTTTTT,CASSRGRNEKLFF
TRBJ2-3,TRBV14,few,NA,TGTGCCAGCAGCCAGGGTGTCAACACAGATACGCAGTATTTT,CASSQGVNTDTQYF
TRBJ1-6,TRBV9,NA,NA,TGTGCCAGCAGCCCGACCGACTTCAATTCACCCCTCCACTTT,CASSPTDFNSPLHF
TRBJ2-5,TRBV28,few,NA,TGTGCCAGCCGCTCCGTTGCGGGGGCGAAGACCCAGTACTTC,CASRSVAGAKTQYF
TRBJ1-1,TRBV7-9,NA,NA,TGTGCCAGCAGCCCTGCACGGACTGAAGCTTTCTTT,CASSPARTEAFF
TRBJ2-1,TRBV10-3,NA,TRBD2,TGTGCCATCAGTGAGTCGGCGGGGGGGCCCAATGAGCAGTTCTTC,CAISESAGGPNEQFF
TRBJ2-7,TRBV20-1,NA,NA,TGCAGTGCTAGGGGCTGGGACTCCTACGAGCAGTACTTC,CSARGWDSYEQYF
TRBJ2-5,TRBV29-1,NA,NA,TGCAGCGTTGGATCCGTGAGACTACAAGAGACCCAGTACTTC,CSVGSVRLQETQYF
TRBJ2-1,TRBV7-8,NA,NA,TGTGCCAGCAGCTTAGGGTCTAGAACCGATGAGCAGTTCTTC,CASSLGSRTDEQFF
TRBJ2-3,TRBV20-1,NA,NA,TGCAGTGCTATGTACAGAAACACAGATACGCAGTATTTT,CSAMYRNTDTQYF
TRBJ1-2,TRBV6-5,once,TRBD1,TGTGCCAGCAGTTACACCACAGGGGCCTGGTATGGCTACACCTTC,CASSYTTGAWYGYTF
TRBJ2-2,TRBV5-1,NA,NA,TGCGCCAGCAGCGACCGCCCGGCCGCCGGGGAGCTGTTTTTT,CASSDRPAAGELFF
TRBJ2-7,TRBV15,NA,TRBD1,TGTGCCACCAGCAGCCTGGGACAGGGGGCCTACGAGCAGTACTTC,CATSSLGQGAYEQYF
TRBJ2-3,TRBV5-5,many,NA,TGTGCCAGCAGCGTTGTGGTTAGCGGCACAGATACGCAGTATTTT,CASSVVVSGTDTQYF
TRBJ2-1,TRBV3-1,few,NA,TGTGCCAGCAGCCAAGATTTAGGAGGGTTCGCCTACAATGAGCAGTTCTTC,CASSQDLGGFAYNEQFF
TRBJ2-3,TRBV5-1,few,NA,TGCGCCAGCAGCTTGTGGAAAGAAGTAGATACGCAGTATTTT,CASSLWKEVDTQYF
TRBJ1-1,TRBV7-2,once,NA,TGTGCCAGCAGCTTAGTAGCCTCAATGAACACTGAAGCTTTCTTT,CASSLVASMNTEAFF
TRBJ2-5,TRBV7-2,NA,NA,TGTGCCAGCAGCTTAAAGGGGCCAGAGACCCAGTACTTC,CASSLKGPETQYF
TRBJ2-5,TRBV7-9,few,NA,TGTGCCAGCAGCGCCCTTGGGGGCGTAGAGACCCAGTACTTC,CASSALGGVETQYF
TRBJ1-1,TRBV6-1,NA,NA,TGTGCCAGCAGTAGGGAGAGGGGTCCTTTTGAAGCTTTCTTT,CASSRERGPFEAFF
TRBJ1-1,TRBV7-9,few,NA,TGTGCCAGCAGCTTAGAGGGAGGGGCGATCGGTGAAGCTTTCTTT,CASSLEGGAIGEAFF
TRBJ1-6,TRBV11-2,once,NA,TGTGCCAGCAGCTTGTGGGGCAATAATTCACCCCTCCACTTT,CASSLWGNNSPLHF
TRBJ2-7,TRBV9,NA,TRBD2,TGTGCCAGCAGCGTCCTAGCGGGGTCATTCTATGAGCAGTACTTC,CASSVLAGSFYEQYF
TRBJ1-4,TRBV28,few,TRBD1,TGTGCCACCACAGGGGGCTTTGAAAAGCTGTTTTTT,CATTGGFEKLFF
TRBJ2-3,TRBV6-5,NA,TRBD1,TGTGCCAGTACAGGGGGGACTCCCCGGTATACGCAGTATTTT,CASTGGTPRYTQYF
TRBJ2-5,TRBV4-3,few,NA,TGCGCCAGCAGCCGGGCAACAGGCGCTCAAGAGACCCAGTACTTC,CASSRATGAQETQYF
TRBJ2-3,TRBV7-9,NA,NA,TGTGCCGGCAGCTCCGGCAGGGTAACAGATACGCAGTATTTT,CAGSSGRVTDTQYF
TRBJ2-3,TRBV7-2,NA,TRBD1,TGTGCCAGCAGCTTTAGGTCAGGGGGAGATACGCAGTATTTT,CASSFRSGGDTQYF
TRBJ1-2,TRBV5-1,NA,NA,TGCGCCAGCAGCTTGTTAACATCAGACTATGGCTACACCTTC,CASSLLTSDYGYTF
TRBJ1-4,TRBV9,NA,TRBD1,TGTGCCAGCAGCGTAGAGGGACAGCCTTATGCAACTAATGAAAAACTGTTTTTT,CASSVEGQPYATNEKLFF
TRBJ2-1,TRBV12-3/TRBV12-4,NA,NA,TGTGCCAGCAGTTCTAGTGCGGAGAGATACAATGGGCAGTTCTTC,CASSSSAERYNGQFF
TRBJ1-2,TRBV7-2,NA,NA,TGTGCCAGCAGCAGAGACAGGCAGAACTATGGCTACACCTTC,CASSRDRQNYGYTF
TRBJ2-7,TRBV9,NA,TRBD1,TGTGCCAGCAGCCCCCGACAGGGGATGGGAAACGAGCAGTACTTC,CASSPRQGMGNEQYF